Shown below are 2 T cell receptor beta chains from a single sample sequenced in a study of blood T cell repertoires in COVID-19. The table came from immunoSEQ multiplex PCR; TCRdb's copy has only in-frame clones and leaves some out. The sample gives about 120,000 clones, around 90% of which show up once; approximately 5% is in the top ten. The sample was peripheral blood. These receptors were obtained from a man aged 55 to 70 with COVID-19, enrolled during active disease.

V usage is TRBV28 and J usage is TRBJ1-2; 8 nucleotides align to TRBD1. V shed 5 bases and J 5 bases; nucleotides not matched to a gene: 4. From germline, CDR1 is MDHEN and CDR2 SYDVKM. The CDR3 has 13 amino acids. In DNA form, the CDR3 reads TGTGCCAGCAGTCCAGGGGGCAGGTATGGCTACACCTTC. Translated: CASSPGGRYGYTF.

This chain connects TRBV4-1 to TRBJ2-1, with TRBD2 matching 12 bases. V was clipped by 3 bases and J by 4 bases; unmatched bases: 4. Per the germline V gene, CDR1 is MGHRA and CDR2 is YSYEKL. This CDR3 spans 16 amino acids. CDR3 loop: CASSHATSGRYNEQFF. The DNA for the CDR3 is TGCGCCAGCAGCCATGCGACTAGCGGGAGATACAATGAGCAGTTCTTC.